This T cell receptor beta chain comes out of a study of blood T cell repertoires in COVID-19. Study-level background: The study drew acute and convalescent COVID-19 samples from the United States, Italy and Spain.

Per germline, CDR1 DFQATT and CDR2 SNEGSKA (reference sequence). With 6 bases removed from V and 7 bases from J, the gap between germline ends came to 13 bases. The CDR3 is 11 amino acids. In the authors' methods: Amplification of reference gene primers provided the estimated nucleated cell counts. Assay used: immunoSEQ multiplex PCR; TCRdb lists only in-frame clones, some missing. V and J calls and clone size are given by that table; D and trimming were obtained from the DNA. The table has 470,000 or so clones, around nine tenths seen once. Sequenced sample: peripheral blood. The clonotype was recovered from a woman in her twenties or thirties with acute or convalescent COVID-19. The chain couples TRBV20-1 to TRBJ2-7; D perhaps matches TRBD1 (5 bases). The CDR3 sequence: CSATQGGEQYF. The CDR3, as DNA: TGCAGTGCAACCCAGGGTGGGGAGCAGTACTTC.